This T cell receptor beta chain is drawn from a study of cytomegalovirus exposure and HLA in healthy donors. About the research overall: The 100 to 150 validation repertoires matched the 650 to 850 first-cohort repertoires in platform, a later analysis reported. Study outcomes and limitations: Rare TCR sequences dominated, though some public TCRs recurred in many donors.

For this clone: Its antigen is as yet unknown.

This CDR3 spans 14 amino acids. V lost 3 bases and J 0 bases, leaving 10 bases between the germline ends. Germline V lookup: CDR1 SGHDT, CDR2 YYEEEE. Libraries were prepared by immunoSEQ multiplex PCR; TCRdb keeps only in-frame clonotypes and omits some of them. The table has some 200,000 clones, about 79% seen once. V and J are TRBV5-6 and TRBJ2-7; D uncertain. This sequence originates from a woman under 40 in good health and CMV-seropositive. The sequenced material came from PBMCs. CDR3 amino acids: CASSSTAYSYEQYF. The CDR3 coding sequence is TGTGCCAGCAGCTCCACAGCTTACTCCTACGAGCAGTACTTC.